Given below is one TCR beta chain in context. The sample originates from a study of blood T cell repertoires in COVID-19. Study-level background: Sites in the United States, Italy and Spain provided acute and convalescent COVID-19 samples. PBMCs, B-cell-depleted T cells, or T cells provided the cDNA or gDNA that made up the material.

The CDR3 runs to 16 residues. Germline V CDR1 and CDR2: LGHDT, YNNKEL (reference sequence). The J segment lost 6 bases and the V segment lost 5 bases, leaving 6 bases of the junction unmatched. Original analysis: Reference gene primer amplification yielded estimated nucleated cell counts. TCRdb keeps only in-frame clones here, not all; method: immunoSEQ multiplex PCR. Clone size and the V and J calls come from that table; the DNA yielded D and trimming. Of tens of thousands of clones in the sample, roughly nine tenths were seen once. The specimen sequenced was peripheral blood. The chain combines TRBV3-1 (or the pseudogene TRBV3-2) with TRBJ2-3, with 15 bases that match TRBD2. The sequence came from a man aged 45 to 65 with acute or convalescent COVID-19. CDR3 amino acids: CASSGTGTSGRDTQYF. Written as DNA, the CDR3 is TGTGCCAGCAGCGGAACCGGGACTAGCGGGAGGGATACGCAGTATTTT.